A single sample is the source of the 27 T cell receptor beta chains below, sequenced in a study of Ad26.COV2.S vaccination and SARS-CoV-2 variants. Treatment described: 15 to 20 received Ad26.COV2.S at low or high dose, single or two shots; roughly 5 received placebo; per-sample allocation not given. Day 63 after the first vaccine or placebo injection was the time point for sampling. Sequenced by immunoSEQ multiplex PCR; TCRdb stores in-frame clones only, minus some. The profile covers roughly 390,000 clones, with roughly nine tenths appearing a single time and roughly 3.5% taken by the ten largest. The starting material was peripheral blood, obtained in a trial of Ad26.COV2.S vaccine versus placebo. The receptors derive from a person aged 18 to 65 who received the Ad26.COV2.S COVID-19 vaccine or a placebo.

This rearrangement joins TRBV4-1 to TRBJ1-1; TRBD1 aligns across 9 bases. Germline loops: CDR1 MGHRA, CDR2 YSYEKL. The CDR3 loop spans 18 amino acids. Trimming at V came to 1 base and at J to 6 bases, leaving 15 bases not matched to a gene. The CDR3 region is CASSQARGDYRGLSEAFF. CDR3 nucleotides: TGCGCCAGCAGCCAAGCCCGGGGGGATTACAGGGGGCTGTCTGAAGCTTTCTTT.

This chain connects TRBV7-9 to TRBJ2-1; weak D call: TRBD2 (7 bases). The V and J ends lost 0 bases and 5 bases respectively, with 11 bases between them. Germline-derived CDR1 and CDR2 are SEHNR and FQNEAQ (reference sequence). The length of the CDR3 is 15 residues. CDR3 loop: CASSLAGGPHNEQFF. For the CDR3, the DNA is TGTGCCAGCAGCTTAGCGGGGGGGCCCCACAATGAGCAGTTCTTC.

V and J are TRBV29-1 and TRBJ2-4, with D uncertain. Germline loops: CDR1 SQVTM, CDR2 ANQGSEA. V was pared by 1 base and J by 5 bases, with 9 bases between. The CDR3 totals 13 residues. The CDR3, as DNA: TGCAGCGTTGAAGGGGTTGGGGAAAACATTCAGTACTTC. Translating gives CSVEGVGENIQYF.

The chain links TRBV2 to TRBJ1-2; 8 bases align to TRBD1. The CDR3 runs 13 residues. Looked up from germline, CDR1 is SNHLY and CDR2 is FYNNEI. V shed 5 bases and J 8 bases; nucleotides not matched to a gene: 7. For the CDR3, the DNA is TGTGCCAGCAGTCTTGGACAGGGTGGAGGCTACACCTTC. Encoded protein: CASSLGQGGGYTF.

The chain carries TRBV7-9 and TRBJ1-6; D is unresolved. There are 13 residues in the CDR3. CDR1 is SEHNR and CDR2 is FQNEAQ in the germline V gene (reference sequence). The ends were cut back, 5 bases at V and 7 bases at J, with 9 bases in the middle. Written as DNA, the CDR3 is TGTGCCAGCAGCCTGGATCAAAATTCACCCCTCCACTTT. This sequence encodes CASSLDQNSPLHF.

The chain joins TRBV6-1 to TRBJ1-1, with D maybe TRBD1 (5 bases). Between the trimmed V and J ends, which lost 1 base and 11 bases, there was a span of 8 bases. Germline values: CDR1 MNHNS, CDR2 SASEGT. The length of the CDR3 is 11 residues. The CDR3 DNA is TGTGCCAGCAGTGAAGGGGGCGCGGCTTTCTTT. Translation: CASSEGGAAFF.

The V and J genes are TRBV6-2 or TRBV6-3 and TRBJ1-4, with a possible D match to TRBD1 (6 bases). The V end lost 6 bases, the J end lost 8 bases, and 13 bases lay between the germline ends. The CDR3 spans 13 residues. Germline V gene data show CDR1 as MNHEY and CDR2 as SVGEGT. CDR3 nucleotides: TGTGCCAGCAGCCGCGTCCAGGGGGAAAAACTGTTTTTT. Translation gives CASSRVQGEKLFF.

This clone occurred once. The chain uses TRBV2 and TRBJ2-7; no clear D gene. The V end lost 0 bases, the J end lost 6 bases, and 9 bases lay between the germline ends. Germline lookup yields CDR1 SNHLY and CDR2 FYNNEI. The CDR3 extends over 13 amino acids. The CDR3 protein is CASSEARRSEQYF. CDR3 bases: TGTGCCAGCAGTGAAGCGCGCAGAAGCGAGCAGTACTTC.

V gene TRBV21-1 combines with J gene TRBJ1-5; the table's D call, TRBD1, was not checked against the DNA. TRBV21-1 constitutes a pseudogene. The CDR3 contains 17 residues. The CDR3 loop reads CASQPEGRQGRNQPQHF. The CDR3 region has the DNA TGTGCCAGCCAGCCAGAAGGGAGACAGGGGCGCAATCAGCCCCAGCATTTT.

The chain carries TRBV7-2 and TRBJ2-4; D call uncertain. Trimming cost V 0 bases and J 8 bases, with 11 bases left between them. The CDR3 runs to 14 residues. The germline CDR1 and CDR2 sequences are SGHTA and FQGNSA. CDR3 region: CASSLAIGHHIQYF. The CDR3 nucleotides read TGTGCCAGCAGCTTAGCGATAGGTCATCACATTCAGTACTTC.

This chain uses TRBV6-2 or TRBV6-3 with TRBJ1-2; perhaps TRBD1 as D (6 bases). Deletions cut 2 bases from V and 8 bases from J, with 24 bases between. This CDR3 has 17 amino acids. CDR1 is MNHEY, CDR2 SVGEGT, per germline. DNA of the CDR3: TGTGCCAGCAGTTACAGAGGGACACAAAAACTGCGGGTCGGCTACACCTTC. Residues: CASSYRGTQKLRVGYTF.

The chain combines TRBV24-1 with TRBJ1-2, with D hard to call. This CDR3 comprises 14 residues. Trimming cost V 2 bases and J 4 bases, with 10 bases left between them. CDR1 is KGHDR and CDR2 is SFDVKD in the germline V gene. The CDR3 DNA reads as TGTGCCACCAGTGATTATGACACCTCCTATGGCTACACCTTC. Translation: CATSDYDTSYGYTF.

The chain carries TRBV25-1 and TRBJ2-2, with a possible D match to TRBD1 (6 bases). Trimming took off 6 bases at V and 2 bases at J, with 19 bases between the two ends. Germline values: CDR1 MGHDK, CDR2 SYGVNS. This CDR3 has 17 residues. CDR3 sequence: CASRGSRDTRNTGELFF. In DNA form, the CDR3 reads TGTGCCAGCAGGGGGTCCCGGGACACACGAAACACCGGGGAGCTGTTTTTT.

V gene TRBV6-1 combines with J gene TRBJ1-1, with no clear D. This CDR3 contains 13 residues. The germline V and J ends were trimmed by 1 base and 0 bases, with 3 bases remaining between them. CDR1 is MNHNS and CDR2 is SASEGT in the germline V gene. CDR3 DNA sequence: TGTGCCAGCAGTGAAGATGTGAACACTGAAGCTTTCTTT. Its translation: CASSEDVNTEAFF.

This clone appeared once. CDR3 sequence: CASSLEVAGGKETQYF. The CDR3 nucleotides read TGTGCCAGCAGCTTAGAAGTAGCGGGGGGTAAAGAGACCCAGTACTTC. V is TRBV7-6 and J is TRBJ2-5, with 10 bases aligning to TRBD2. The CDR3 runs to 16 residues. Germline V gene data show CDR1 as SGHVS and CDR2 as FNYEAQ. Losses at the gene ends were 1 base for V and 3 bases for J; bases not matched to a gene: 5.

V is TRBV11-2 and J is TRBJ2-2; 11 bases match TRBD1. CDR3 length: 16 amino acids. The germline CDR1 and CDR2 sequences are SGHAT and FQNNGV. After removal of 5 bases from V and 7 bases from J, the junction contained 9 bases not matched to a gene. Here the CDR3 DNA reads TGTGCCAGCAGCATAAGGACAGGGGGCTCTGGCGGGGAGCTGTTTTTT. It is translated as CASSIRTGGSGGELFF.

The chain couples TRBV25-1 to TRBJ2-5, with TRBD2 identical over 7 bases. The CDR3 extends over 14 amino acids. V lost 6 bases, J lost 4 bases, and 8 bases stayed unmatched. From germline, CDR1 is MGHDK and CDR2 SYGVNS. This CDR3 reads CASSPGLSGETQYF. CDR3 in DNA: TGTGCCAGCAGCCCGGGACTATCGGGAGAGACCCAGTACTTC.

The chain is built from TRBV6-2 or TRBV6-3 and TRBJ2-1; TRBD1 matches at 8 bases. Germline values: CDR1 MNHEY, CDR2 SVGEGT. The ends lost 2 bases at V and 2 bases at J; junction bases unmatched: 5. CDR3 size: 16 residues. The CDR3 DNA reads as TGTGCCAGCAGTTACGGGGCAGGGGGCGCCTACAATGAGCAGTTCTTC. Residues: CASSYGAGGAYNEQFF.

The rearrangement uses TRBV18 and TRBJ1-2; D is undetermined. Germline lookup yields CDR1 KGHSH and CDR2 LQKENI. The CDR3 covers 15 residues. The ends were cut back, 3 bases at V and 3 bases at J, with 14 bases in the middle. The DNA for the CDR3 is TGTGCCAGCTCACCGCTGGAGGTCCCACACTATGGCTACACCTTC. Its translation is CASSPLEVPHYGYTF.

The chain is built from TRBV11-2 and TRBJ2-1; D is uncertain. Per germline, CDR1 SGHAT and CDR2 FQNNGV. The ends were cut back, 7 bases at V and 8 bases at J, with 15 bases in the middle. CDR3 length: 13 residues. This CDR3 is CASNKGSVDEQFF. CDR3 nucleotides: TGTGCCAGCAACAAGGGTTCGGTGGATGAGCAGTTCTTC. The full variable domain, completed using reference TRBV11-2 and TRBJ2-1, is EAGVAQSPRYKIIEKRQSVAFWCNPISGHATLYWYQQILGQGPKLLIQFQNNGVVDDSQLPKDRFSAERLKGVDSTLKIQPAKLEDSAVYLCASNKGSVDEQFFGPGTRLTVL.

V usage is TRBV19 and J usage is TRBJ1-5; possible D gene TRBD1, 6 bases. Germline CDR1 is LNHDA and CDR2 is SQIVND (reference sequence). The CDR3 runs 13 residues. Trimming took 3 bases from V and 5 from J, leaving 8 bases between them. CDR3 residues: CASSMGAYQPQHF. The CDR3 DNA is TGTGCCAGTAGTATGGGGGCCTATCAGCCCCAGCATTTT.

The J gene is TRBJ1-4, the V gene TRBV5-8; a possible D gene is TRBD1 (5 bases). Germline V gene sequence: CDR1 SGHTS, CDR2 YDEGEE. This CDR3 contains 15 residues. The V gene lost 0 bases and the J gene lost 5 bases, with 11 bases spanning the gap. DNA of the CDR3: TGTGCCAGCAGCTTGGTTTGGGGCGTAAATGAAAAACTGTTTTTT. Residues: CASSLVWGVNEKLFF.

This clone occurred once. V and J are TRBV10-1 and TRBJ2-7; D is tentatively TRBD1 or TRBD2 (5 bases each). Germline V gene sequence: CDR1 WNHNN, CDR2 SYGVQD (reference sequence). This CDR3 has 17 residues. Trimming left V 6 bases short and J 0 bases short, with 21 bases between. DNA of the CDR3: TGCGCCAGCAGGCCTAAACGGGACCGACGGGACTCCTACGAGCAGTACTTC. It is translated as CASRPKRDRRDSYEQYF.

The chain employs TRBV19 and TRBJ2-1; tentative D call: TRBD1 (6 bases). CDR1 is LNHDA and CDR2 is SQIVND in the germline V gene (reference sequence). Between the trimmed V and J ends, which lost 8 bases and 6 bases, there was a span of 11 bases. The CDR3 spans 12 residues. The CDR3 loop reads CASSQGGNEQFF. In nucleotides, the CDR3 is TGTGCCAGTTCACAAGGGGGCAATGAGCAGTTCTTC.

This CDR3 is CASSPPGTGNQPQHF. The CDR3 bases are TGTGCCAGCAGTCCCCCTGGGACAGGCAATCAGCCCCAGCATTTT. The chain has TRBV25-1 and TRBJ1-5, with TRBD1 matching 7 bases. Germline-derived CDR1 and CDR2 are MGHDK and SYGVNS. Trimming cost V 5 bases and J 2 bases; bases outside gene matches: 6. This CDR3 has 15 residues.

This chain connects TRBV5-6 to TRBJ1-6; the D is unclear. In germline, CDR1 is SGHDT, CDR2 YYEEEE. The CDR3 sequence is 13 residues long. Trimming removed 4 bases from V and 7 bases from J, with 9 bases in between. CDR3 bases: TGTGCCAGCAGCCAGAATCTAAATTCACCCCTCCACTTT. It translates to CASSQNLNSPLHF.

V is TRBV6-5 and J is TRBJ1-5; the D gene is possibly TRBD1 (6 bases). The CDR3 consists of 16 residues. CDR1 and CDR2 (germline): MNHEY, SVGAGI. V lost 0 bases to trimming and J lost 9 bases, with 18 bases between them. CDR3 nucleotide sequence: TGTGCCAGCAGTTACTCGATCGGGGGGCGGGTTGGGCCCCAGCATTTT. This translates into CASSYSIGGRVGPQHF.